The T cell receptor (beta chain) under discussion was sequenced for a study of T-cell memory formation after mild COVID-19. Study-level information: Largely donor-specific sequence clusters came from two donors. Findings of the study overall: Those CD4+ clones that contracted were mainly in CM and EM (CD8+ ones in EMRA).

This clonotype turned up a few times. Its antigen is as yet unknown. Constant-segment-primed 5'RACE gave TCR alpha and TCR beta cDNA libraries with sample barcodes and UMIs. TCRdb reprocessed the 5' RACE reads via MiXCR and lists one record per CDR3 protein. The sample contains fewer than 250,000 distinct CDR3 sequences, 15% of which appear only once. Material: PBMCs or a T cell subset sorted from them (not recorded which). This clonotype was sampled from an adult woman who had mild COVID-19 (a few samples of this study predate the infection). Cell type and time point are not known.

The CDR3 here is CASSAGTATYNEQFF. The CDR3 DNA reads as TGCGCCAGCAGCGCCGGGACGGCGACTTACAATGAGCAGTTCTTC. The rearrangement uses TRBV5-1 and TRBJ2-1; the D call may be TRBD1 or TRBD2 (5 bases each). This CDR3 has 15 amino acids. V was trimmed by 4 bases and J by 4 bases, leaving 15 bases between them. Germline CDR1 reads SGHRS; CDR2 reads YFSETQ.